The 23 T cell receptor beta chains below all came from one sample that was sequenced in a study of multiple sclerosis patients with progressive multifocal leukoencephalopathy. Time point given: about a year of natalizumab therapy. Some clones are missing from TCRdb's copy, which holds only in-frame ones; the method was immunoSEQ multiplex PCR. The sample lists more than 20,000 clones; 91% were seen once. The specimen comprised PBMCs, sampled from a patient treated with natalizumab. These receptors came from a man aged 25 to 45 with multiple sclerosis.

This chain links TRBV4-1 with TRBJ2-5; TRBD2 is a possible D gene (6 bases). Trimming stripped 4 bases from V and 5 bases from J, with 20 bases between. The CDR3 extends over 16 amino acids. The germline V gene encodes CDR1 MGHRA and CDR2 YSYEKL. This chain's CDR3 is CASSLADSQWGETQYF. The CDR3 DNA is TGCGCCAGCAGCCTAGCGGACTCTCAATGGGGGGAGACCCAGTACTTC.

V is TRBV20-1 and J is TRBJ2-1; the D is unclear. There are 11 residues in the CDR3. The germline CDR1 and CDR2 sequences are DFQATT and SNEGSKA (reference sequence). Deletions cut 5 bases from V and 10 bases from J, with 12 bases between. CDR3 protein: CSAFQRNEQFF. The DNA of the CDR3 is TGCAGTGCTTTTCAACGGAACGAGCAGTTCTTC.

CDR3 sequence: CASSPGTVNSGNTIYF. CDR3 DNA: TGTGCCAGCTCACCAGGGACGGTTAACTCTGGAAACACCATATATTTT. V is TRBV18 and J is TRBJ1-3; D possibly corresponds to TRBD1 (5 bases). The CDR3 runs 16 residues. Germline assignment: CDR1 KGHSH and CDR2 LQKENI. V was clipped by 2 bases and J by 0 bases, with 11 bases between them.

The chain employs TRBV11-3 and TRBJ2-2, with 8 bases aligning to TRBD1. The trim removed 1 base at V and 7 bases at J, leaving 11 bases unmatched. Germline V gene lookup returns CDR1 SGHNT and CDR2 YENEEA. The CDR3 has 17 residues. The CDR3 nucleotides read TGTGCCAGCAGCTTAGGGGACAGGCTTTTAACCAGCGGGGAGCTGTTTTTT. Its translation is CASSLGDRLLTSGELFF.

The J gene is TRBJ1-2, the V gene TRBV29-1, with 9 bases lining up with TRBD1. The CDR3 contains 15 residues. V dropped 3 bases and J dropped 5; count of bases not matched to a gene: 10. The germline CDR1 and CDR2 sequences are SQVTM and ANQGSEA. The CDR3 bases are TGCAGCGTTGACCCCCGGGGACAGGGAGGATATGGCTACACCTTC. As protein: CSVDPRGQGGYGYTF.

The chain carries TRBV7-8 and TRBJ2-1, with TRBD2 identical over 10 bases. The length of the CDR3 is 16 residues. After removal of 6 bases from V and 6 bases from J, the junction contained 11 bases not matched to a gene. Germline V gene data show CDR1 as SGHVS and CDR2 as FQNEAQ. The CDR3 region is CASSLSPAGGVNEQFF. The CDR3 coding sequence is TGTGCCAGCAGTTTAAGCCCAGCGGGAGGGGTCAATGAGCAGTTCTTC. Together with reference TRBV7-8 and TRBJ2-1, the CDR3 gives the full variable domain: GAGVSQSPRYKVAKRGQDVALRCDPISGHVSLFWYQQALGQGPEFLTYFQNEAQLDKSGLPSDRFFAERPEGSVSTLKIQRTQQEDSAVYLCASSLSPAGGVNEQFFGPGTRLTVL.

The rearrangement links TRBV19 to TRBJ2-6; a possible D gene is TRBD1 (5 bases). Germline values: CDR1 LNHDA, CDR2 SQIVND (reference sequence). V lost 5 bases and J 0 bases, leaving 14 bases between the germline ends. This CDR3 contains 17 residues. CDR3: CASSQGERPSGANVLTF. CDR3 coding DNA: TGTGCCAGTAGTCAAGGGGAAAGACCCTCTGGGGCCAACGTCCTGACTTTC.

The chain carries TRBV7-3 and TRBJ2-3, with D hard to call. Germline V gene sequence: CDR1 SGHTA, CDR2 FQGTGA. V was trimmed by 4 bases and J by 2 bases, leaving 10 bases between them. The CDR3 has 14 amino acids. The DNA for the CDR3 is TGTGCCAGCAGCTACCGGTTCATCACAGATACGCAGTATTTT. Translating it yields CASSYRFITDTQYF. Full variable domain (remainder filled in from reference TRBV7-3 and TRBJ2-3): GAGVSQTPSNKVTEKGKYVELRCDPISGHTALYWYRQSLGQGPEFLIYFQGTGAADDSGLPNDRFFAVRPEGSVSTLKIQRTERGDSAVYLCASSYRFITDTQYFGPGTRLTVL.

This chain joins TRBV7-9 and TRBJ2-1; D remains ambiguous. CDR1 and CDR2 (germline): SEHNR, FQNEAQ (reference sequence). Trimming shortened V by 10 bases and J by 0 bases, and 13 bases separated the two germline ends. The CDR3 is 14 residues long. The CDR3 region has the DNA TGTGCCATTCACGGAGACAACTCCTACAATGAGCAGTTCTTC. It yields the protein CAIHGDNSYNEQFF.

This clone was recorded once. This rearrangement joins TRBV7-9 to TRBJ2-1; the match to TRBD2 covers 8 bases. The CDR3 spans 16 residues. The germline V gene encodes CDR1 SEHNR and CDR2 FQNEAQ (reference sequence). Unmatched junction bases numbered 7, after V lost 5 bases and J lost 1 base. Here the CDR3 reads CASSPVAGGSYNEQFF. CDR3 nucleotides: TGTGCCAGCAGCCCCGTGGCGGGAGGATCCTACAATGAGCAGTTCTTC.

The chain couples TRBV4-1 to TRBJ1-1; perhaps TRBD1 as D (5 bases). Germline V CDR1 and CDR2: MGHRA, YSYEKL. CDR3 length: 16 residues. V lost 1 base to trimming and J lost 0 bases, with 12 bases between them. For the CDR3, the DNA is TGCGCCAGCAGCCAAGGACGGGGGACCATGAACACTGAAGCTTTCTTT. Its translation: CASSQGRGTMNTEAFF.

This clone has only a few counts. The chain recombines TRBV7-2 with TRBJ2-3, with D tentatively TRBD2 (6 bases). Per the germline V gene, CDR1 is SGHTA and CDR2 is FQGNSA. V was pared by 1 base and J by 8 bases, with 16 bases between. The CDR3 extends over 15 amino acids. The DNA of the CDR3 is TGTGCCAGCAGCTTAGGCGGGACGGGGACGGGTACGCAGTATTTT. The encoded protein is CASSLGGTGTGTQYF.

The chain joins TRBV29-1 to TRBJ2-2; no clear D. CDR1 is SQVTM, CDR2 ANQGSEA, per germline. Trimming left V 4 bases short and J 4 bases short, with 4 bases between. This CDR3 comprises 11 residues. The CDR3 region has the DNA TGCAGCGTTGGGGGCACCGGGGAGCTGTTTTTT. This translates into CSVGGTGELFF.

This chain joins TRBV30 and TRBJ2-5; no clear D gene. This CDR3 region has 11 residues. Trimming removed 2 bases from V and 5 bases from J, with 6 bases in between. Germline-derived CDR1 and CDR2 are GTSNPN and SVGIG (reference sequence). Written as DNA, the CDR3 is TGTGCCTGGAGTAACGAGGAGACCCAGTACTTC. Translated, it gives CAWSNEETQYF.

V gene TRBV5-6 combines with J gene TRBJ2-1; D is ambiguous. V was clipped by 3 bases and J by 3 bases, with 7 bases between them. CDR3 length equals 13 residues. In germline, CDR1 is SGHDT, CDR2 YYEEEE. The CDR3 region has the DNA TGTGCCAGCAGCTCACCTCGCTACAATGAGCAGTTCTTC. Protein sequence: CASSSPRYNEQFF.

This clone was counted a single time. The J gene is TRBJ1-2, the V gene TRBV9, with D possibly TRBD1 on 5 matching bases. This CDR3 is built from 15 residues. The germline CDR1 and CDR2 sequences are SGDLS and YYNGEE. V lost 0 bases and J lost 4, with 13 bases in between. CDR3 in DNA: TGTGCCAGCAGCGTAGATGGGGCCCCCCGCTATGGCTACACCTTC. Translating gives CASSVDGAPRYGYTF.

This chain uses TRBV7-3 with TRBJ2-1, with 11 bases matching TRBD2. Trimming at V came to 3 bases and at J to 3 bases, leaving 1 base not matched to a gene. CDR3 size: 15 residues. CDR1 SGHTA and CDR2 FQGTGA come from the germline V gene. For the CDR3, the DNA is TGTGCCAGCAGCTTCGGACTAGCGGGCTACAATGAGCAGTTCTTC. Its translation: CASSFGLAGYNEQFF.

The rearrangement uses TRBV11-2 and TRBJ1-2; D is unresolved. The length of the CDR3 is 15 residues. In germline, CDR1 is SGHAT, CDR2 FQNNGV. With 6 bases removed from V and 6 bases from J, the gap between germline ends came to 20 bases. CDR3 region: CASSPAWMAVNGYTF. Written as DNA, the CDR3 is TGTGCCAGCAGTCCCGCGTGGATGGCAGTTAATGGCTACACCTTC.

The V and J genes are TRBV19 and TRBJ1-1; D unresolved. V lost 1 base and J lost 1, with 4 bases in between. From germline, CDR1 is LNHDA and CDR2 SQIVND (reference sequence). CDR3 size: 13 residues. The CDR3 spells CASSIGPNTEAFF. The CDR3 DNA reads TGTGCCAGTAGTATAGGCCCGAACACTGAAGCTTTCTTT.

V usage is TRBV10-3 and J usage is TRBJ2-2, with D hard to call. Trimming took 2 bases from V and 5 from J, leaving 6 bases between them. The CDR3 has 13 residues. Germline values: CDR1 ENHRY, CDR2 SYGVKD. CDR3 region: CAISEGLTGELFF. In nucleotides, the CDR3 is TGTGCCATCAGTGAGGGGCTAACCGGGGAGCTGTTTTTT.

This chain connects TRBV19 to TRBJ1-3; possibly TRBD1 for D (5 bases). Germline loops: CDR1 LNHDA, CDR2 SQIVND (reference sequence). The CDR3 is 18 amino acids. V lost 2 bases to trimming and J lost 7 bases, with 24 bases between them. The CDR3 is CASSILGGVGTRMNTIYF. In DNA form, the CDR3 reads TGTGCCAGTAGTATATTGGGCGGCGTCGGGACTAGAATGAACACCATATATTTT.

The chain uses TRBV6-1 and TRBJ2-1, with 9 bases that match TRBD1. J was trimmed by 3 bases and V by 2 bases; bases with no gene match: 2. Germline assignment: CDR1 MNHNS and CDR2 SASEGT. This CDR3 comprises 15 residues. CDR3 coding DNA: TGTGCCAGCAGTGAACCGGACAGGGGCTACAATGAGCAGTTCTTC. The encoded protein is CASSEPDRGYNEQFF.

This chain connects TRBV6-6 to TRBJ1-1; a possible D gene is TRBD1 (5 bases). V gave up 3 bases and J gave up 5 bases, with 7 bases separating them. Germline V CDR1 and CDR2: MNHNY, SVGAGI (reference sequence). CDR3 length: 12 residues. In nucleotides, the CDR3 is TGTGCCAGCAGTTATTGGGGGACTGAAGCTTTCTTT. It translates to CASSYWGTEAFF.